This record concerns one T cell receptor (beta chain) sequence. This clone was counted at least ten times. Its antigen remains unidentified. The CDR3 is cut off 3 residues early in the read; its end comes from the germline J gene. The data were obtained in a study of T cell clonality in common variable immunodeficiency (dated by TCRdb to about 2015). After removal of 5 bases from V and 7 bases from J, the junction retains 3 bases not matched to a gene. In the germline V gene (reference sequence), CDR1 corresponds to DFQATT and CDR2 to SNEGSKA. The CDR3 contains 12 residues, cysteine and phenylalanine counted. Of the CDR3's DNA, 27 bases were read; they are in frame from base 1. Most of the CVID patients and most of the healthy controls were of Caucasian heritage. Heparinized peripheral whole blood samples of about 5 to 9 ml were collected from each donor. Genomic DNA from adults with common variable immune deficiency (CVID) and from healthy adult controls was used for sequencing of TCRbeta CDR3 repertoires. The control group was made up of some 22 healthy adult volunteers (approximately 10 male and approximately twelve female) whose ages ranged from roughly 23 to 66 years, with a mean age of roughly 30. To isolate peripheral blood mononuclear cells, diluted blood was subjected to density centrifugation over Hypaque 1077 or Ficoll-Paque. Unsorted mononuclear cells served as the source of genomic DNA, which was extracted either by Qiagen column purification or by a centrifugation-based method.

Equivalent amounts of genomic DNA from CVID and control samples were used as sequencing input. For every sample, a 60 bp segment covering the rearranged TCRbeta CDR3 region was amplified and then sequenced. TCRbeta amplification used the immunoSEQ assay, a bias-corrected multiplex PCR with high-throughput sequencing. The authors' analysis ran thus. Every unique nucleotide sequence was considered a clone and was annotated with V, D and J genes, copy number and frequency. Sequences were labeled productive if in frame, and non-productive if out of frame or containing stop codons. As previously described, clonality was computed from Shannon's entropy. The predicted amino acid sequences of productive clones were used to derive mean CDR3 Kyte-Doolittle hydropathy. Hierarchical clustering of scaled V gene usage was performed with the R hclust function using Manhattan distance and complete linkage. Sharing of clones by CDR3 amino acid sequence was evaluated through resampling of 12 repertoires per group over 100 rounds. The repertoires were searched for more than 65 published EBV-specific and fewer than 250 published CMV-specific TCRbeta sequences. A couple of CVID samples yielding fewer than 10,000 sequences were excluded from analysis, leaving under 45 CVID repertoires. Imported from immuneACCESS, the table was reduced by TCRdb to in-frame sequences with V and J called. These copies leave out some clones; in studies compared against another copy, an unresolved V gene accounts for under half, and the cause of the remainder is not known. For V, J and clone size, that table is used; D and trimming come from the DNA. This sample has 35,000 to 55,000 clones, none of them a singleton. The leading ten clones occupy under 11% of the sample.

Points the paper makes about the study in general: The authors noted that sequencing repertoires of T cell subpopulations would be needed to clarify what caused the increased clonality in CVID. Even though DNA input was equal, the average per sample came to about 81,820 unique sequences for controls compared with around 32,000 for CVID samples. Compared with healthy controls, CVID subjects showed increased TCRbeta clonality (t-test p = 0.018), a feature most characteristic of about a third of subjects. CVID TCRbeta sequences were reported to have fewer deletions and N-nucleotide insertions and to lack highly modified clones with 13 or more V deletions. Fewer TCRbeta clones were shared among CVID subjects than among healthy controls (p < 0.0001). Correlations of repertoire features with clinical complications were constrained by heterogeneity among patients within the CVID cohort.

The chain is assembled from TRBV20-1 and TRBJ2-1; TRBD1 lines up with 9 middle nucleotides. The sample consisted of peripheral blood mononuclear cells. The TCR originated in a person between 18 and 75 years old in good health. The CDR3 here reads CSAPGTGNEQFF. The part of the CDR3 DNA that was read is TGCAGTGCTCCTGGGACAGGGAATGAG.